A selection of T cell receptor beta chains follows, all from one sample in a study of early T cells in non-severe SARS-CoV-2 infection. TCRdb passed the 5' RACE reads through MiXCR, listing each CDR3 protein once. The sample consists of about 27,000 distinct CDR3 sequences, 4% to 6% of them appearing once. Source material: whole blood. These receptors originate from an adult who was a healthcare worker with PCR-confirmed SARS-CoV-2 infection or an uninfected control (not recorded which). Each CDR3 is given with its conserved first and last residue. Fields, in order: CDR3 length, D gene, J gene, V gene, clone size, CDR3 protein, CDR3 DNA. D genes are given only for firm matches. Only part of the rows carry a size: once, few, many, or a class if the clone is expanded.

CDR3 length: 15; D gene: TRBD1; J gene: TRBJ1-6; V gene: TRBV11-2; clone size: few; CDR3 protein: CASSLGQGANSPLHF; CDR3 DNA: TGTGCCAGCAGCTTAGGACAGGGTGCGAATTCACCCCTCCACTTT
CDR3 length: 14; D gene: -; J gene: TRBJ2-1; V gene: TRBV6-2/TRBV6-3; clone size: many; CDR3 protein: CASSERTEYNEQFF; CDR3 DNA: TGTGCCAGCAGCGAGCGAACAGAATACAATGAGCAGTTCTTC
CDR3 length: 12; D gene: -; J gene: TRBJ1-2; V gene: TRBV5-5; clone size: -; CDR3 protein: CASSMTDYGYTF; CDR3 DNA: TGTGCCAGCAGCATGACAGATTATGGCTACACCTTC
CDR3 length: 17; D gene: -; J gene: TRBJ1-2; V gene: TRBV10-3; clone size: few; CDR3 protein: CAISESPYREPRGGYTF; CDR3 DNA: TGTGCCATCAGTGAGTCCCCTTACAGGGAGCCCCGAGGTGGCTACACCTTC
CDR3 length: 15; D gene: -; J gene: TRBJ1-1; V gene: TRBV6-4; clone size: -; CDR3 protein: CASSDEQGGGTEAFF; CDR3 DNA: TGTGCCAGCAGTGACGAGCAGGGAGGGGGTACTGAAGCTTTCTTT
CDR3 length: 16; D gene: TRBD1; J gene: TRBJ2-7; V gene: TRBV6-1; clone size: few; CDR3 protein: CASSRGFRDSSYEQYF; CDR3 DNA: TGTGCCAGCAGCAGAGGGTTCCGGGACAGCTCCTACGAGCAGTACTTC
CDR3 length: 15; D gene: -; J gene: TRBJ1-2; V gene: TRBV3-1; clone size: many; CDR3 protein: CASSPSGGGGYGYTF; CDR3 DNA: TGTGCCAGCAGCCCCTCCGGCGGAGGGGGATATGGCTACACCTTC
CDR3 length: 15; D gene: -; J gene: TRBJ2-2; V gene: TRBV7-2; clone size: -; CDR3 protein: CASSLSRGDTGELFF; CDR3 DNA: TGTGCCAGCAGCTTATCACGGGGAGACACCGGGGAGCTGTTTTTT
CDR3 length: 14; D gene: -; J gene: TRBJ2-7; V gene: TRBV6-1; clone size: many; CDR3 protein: CASRTLGTGYEQYF; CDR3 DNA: TGTGCCAGCAGGACCCTCGGGACGGGCTACGAGCAGTACTTC
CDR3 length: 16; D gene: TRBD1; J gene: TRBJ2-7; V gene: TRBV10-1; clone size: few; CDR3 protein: CASMIQETGGLYEQYF; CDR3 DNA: TGCGCCAGCATGATCCAAGAGACAGGGGGCTTATACGAGCAGTACTTC
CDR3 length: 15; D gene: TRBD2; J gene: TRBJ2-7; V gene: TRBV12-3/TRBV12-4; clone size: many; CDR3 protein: CASSGGTSGPYEQYF; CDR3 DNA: TGTGCCAGCAGTGGGGGGACTAGCGGTCCCTACGAGCAGTACTTC
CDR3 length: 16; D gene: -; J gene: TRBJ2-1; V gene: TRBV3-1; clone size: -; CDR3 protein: CASSQDLTYGEDEQFF; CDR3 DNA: TGTGCCAGCAGCCAAGATCTCACGTATGGGGAGGATGAGCAGTTCTTC